This TCR beta chain was captured by sequencing in a study of T cells in Graves' hyperthyroidism and ophthalmopathy. Study outcomes and limitations: In the blood, most expanded thyroid clonotypes above 0.001 appeared as well.

Trimming took off 4 bases at V and 0 bases at J, with 11 bases between the two ends. There are 15 residues in the CDR3. Germline V lookup: CDR1 SGDLS, CDR2 YYNGEE. At least ten counts were recorded for this clonotype. The antigen is unknown. RNA transcripts were the template for amplifying TCR beta CDR3 regions. Primed by the HTBI set, a first-round RT-PCR was run on the TCR CDR3. TCRdb called the multiplex PCR reads again in MiXCR, with one record for every CDR3 protein. The sample lists 310,000 or so distinct CDR3 sequences; over 15% were seen once. The clonotype comes from a woman aged 60-75 years with Graves' ophthalmopathy. The sequenced sample consisted of blood. V is TRBV9 and J is TRBJ2-1; perhaps TRBD2 as D (5 bases). The DNA for the CDR3 is TGTGCCAGCAGCAGGACGGGGAGCTCCTACAATGAGCAGTTCTTC. Amino acids: CASSRTGSSYNEQFF.